The TCR beta chain under discussion was sequenced for a study of regulatory T cells in long-lasting Graves disease. Study information: The study counted Graves' disease as persistent given over 5 years of antithyroid drugs and positive TSH receptor antibodies. Study results and caveats: With 2,500 to 3,500 shared public clonotypes, persistent patients exceeded new patients, who shared about 1,000.

About this clonotype: Its antigen is still unknown.

Specified time point: persistent/refractory GD, antithyroid drugs over 5 years with positive TRAb. Following extraction of RNA from PBMCs, that RNA was used to make the TCR library. With iRepertoire HTBI primers and Arm-PCR of CDR3 regions, TCR beta libraries were built. Via MiXCR, TCRdb re-called the multiplex PCR reads, giving one row per CDR3 protein. Of some 370,000 distinct CDR3 sequences listed, under 25% are singletons. The clonotype originates from a female donor with Graves disease. The sequencing here drew on peripheral blood mononuclear cells (PBMCs), taken when the disease was refractory, from a patient treated with antithyroid drugs.

CDR3 DNA sequence: TGTGCCAGTAGTACCGGGACAGGGCTTGAAGCTTTCTTT. Translated, it gives CASSTGTGLEAFF. The J gene is TRBJ1-1, the V gene TRBV19; 9 bases are shared with TRBD1. The CDR3 has 13 amino acids. The trim removed 4 bases at V and 7 bases at J, leaving 4 bases unmatched. Germline lookup yields CDR1 LNHDA and CDR2 SQIVND (reference sequence).